The sequence of this T cell receptor (beta chain) was determined in a study of shared clonotypes between healthy human individuals. Study conclusions and caveats: Shared clonotypes: 4.5% to 6.5% naive CD4, roughly 3.8% naive CD8, 2.3% memory CD4, about 0.4% memory CD8. Depth was large, yet rarefaction showed that sorted-subset sequencing was incomplete.

Repertoires were generated with immunoSEQ multiplex PCR, while TCRdb's copy carries only in-frame clones and drops some. The sample includes 1,500,000 or so clones, around 95% seen only once; the top ten take 0.95% to 1.5%. Within Nashville, Tennessee resided all donors, each a Caucasian adult. The authors divided CD4+ cells into CD45RA+ naive and CD45RA-negative memory subsets. Remarks on this clone: Its antigen is unknown.

The sample comprised naive CD4+ T cells sorted from blood. The subset was: CD45RA+ positively selected. This clonotype originated in a man aged 25-45 years in good health.

The DNA of the CDR3 is TGCGCCAGCAGCCGGGCTTGGGGACCGTCAAGCACGAACACCGGGGAGCTGTTTTTT. Translated, it gives CASSRAWGPSSTNTGELFF. The chain links TRBV4-3 to TRBJ2-2; D is possibly TRBD1 or TRBD2 (5 bases each). V dropped 4 bases and J dropped 0 bases, with 21 bases sitting between them. The CDR3 spans 19 residues. The V gene's germline CDR1 is LGHNA and CDR2 YSLEER.